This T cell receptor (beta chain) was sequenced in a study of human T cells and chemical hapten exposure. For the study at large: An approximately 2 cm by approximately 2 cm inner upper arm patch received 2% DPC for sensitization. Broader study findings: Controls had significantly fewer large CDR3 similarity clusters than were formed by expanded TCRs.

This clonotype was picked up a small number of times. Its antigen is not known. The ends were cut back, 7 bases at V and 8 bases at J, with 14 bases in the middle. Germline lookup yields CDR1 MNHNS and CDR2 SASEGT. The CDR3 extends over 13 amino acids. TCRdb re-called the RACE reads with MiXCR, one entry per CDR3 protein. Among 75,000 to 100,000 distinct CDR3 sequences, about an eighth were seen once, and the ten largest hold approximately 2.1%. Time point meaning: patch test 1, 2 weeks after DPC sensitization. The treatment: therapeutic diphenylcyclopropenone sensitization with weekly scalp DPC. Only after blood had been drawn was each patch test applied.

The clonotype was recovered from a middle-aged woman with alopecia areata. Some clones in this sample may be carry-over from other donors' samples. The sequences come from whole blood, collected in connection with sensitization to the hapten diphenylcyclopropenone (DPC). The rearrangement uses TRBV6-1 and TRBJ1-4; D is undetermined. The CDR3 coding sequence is TGTGCCAGCAAAAGGGCTATTAGGGAAAAACTGTTTTTT. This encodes CASKRAIREKLFF.